The 18 T cell receptor beta chains presented below share a single source sample, sequenced in a study of T cells in Graves' hyperthyroidism and ophthalmopathy. From RNA transcripts, TCR beta CDR3 regions were amplified. The primer set for the first-round RT-PCR of the TCR CDR3 was HTBI. TCRdb reprocessed the multiplex PCR reads via MiXCR and lists one record per CDR3 protein. This repertoire shows some 560,000 distinct CDR3 sequences, 15% to 17% found once; its top ten account for about 7%. The sample consisted of blood. The origin of the receptors is a woman aged 30 to 39 with Graves' hyperthyroidism.

The genes are TRBV28 and TRBJ2-1; 10 bases map to TRBD2. The CDR3 has 15 amino acids. Germline CDR1 and CDR2: MDHEN and SYDVKM. With 6 bases clipped from V and 6 bases from J, the junction kept 8 bases outside the gene matches. The CDR3 is CASSALAGGRNEQFF. CDR3 sequence (DNA): TGTGCCAGCAGCGCCTTAGCGGGAGGACGCAATGAGCAGTTCTTC.

This clonotype was observed at least ten times. V gene TRBV7-8 combines with J gene TRBJ1-5, with TRBD1 as a possible D gene (5 bases). This CDR3 has 15 residues. Trimming removed 1 base at V and 5 bases at J, with 12 bases between. Looked up from germline, CDR1 is SGHVS and CDR2 is FQNEAQ. CDR3 nucleotides: TGTGCCAGCAGCTTAGTTCCTGGGACGGATCAGCCCCAGCATTTT. Translating it yields CASSLVPGTDQPQHF.

This clonotype has only a few counts. The chain couples TRBV19 to TRBJ1-5, with D possibly TRBD1 on 6 matching bases. The V end lost 3 bases, the J end lost 6 bases, and 12 bases lay between the germline ends. The germline V gene encodes CDR1 LNHDA and CDR2 SQIVND (reference sequence). The CDR3 length is 14 residues. The CDR3, as DNA: TGTGCCAGTAGTATTGGGGGGGCCCGTCAGCCCCAGCATTTT. Translating it yields CASSIGGARQPQHF.

The chain joins TRBV19 to TRBJ2-7, with 9 bases identical to TRBD2. The CDR3 has 16 residues. Germline V gene sequence: CDR1 LNHDA, CDR2 SQIVND (reference sequence). The V and J ends lost 4 bases and 1 base, in that order; junction bases with no gene match: 8. This CDR3 is CASSTSASGTSYEQYF. The CDR3 bases are TGTGCCAGTAGTACGTCCGCTAGCGGGACTTCCTACGAGCAGTACTTC. Combining the CDR3 with reference TRBV19 and TRBJ2-7 gives the whole variable domain DGGITQSPKYLFRKEGQNVTLSCEQNLNHDAMYWYRQDPGQGLRLIYYSQIVNDFQKGDIAEGYSVSREKKESFPLTVTSAQKNPTAFYLCASSTSASGTSYEQYFGPGTRLTVT.

Worth noting for this clonotype: This may be a read error: a much more frequent sequence differs by one nucleotide. The rearrangement joins TRBV6-2 or TRBV6-3 to TRBJ2-5; tentatively, D is TRBD1 (5 bases). Germline V CDR1 and CDR2: MNHEY, SVGEGT. V was clipped by 0 bases and J by 1 base, with 9 bases between them. The CDR3 is 15 residues long. The CDR3 here is CASSYSRQPQETQYF. The DNA for the CDR3 is TGTGCCAGCAGTTACTCTAGACAGCCCCAAGAGACCCAGTACTTC.

This clonotype was recorded many times. The CDR3 here is CASSPRSVEREYNEQFF. CDR3 nucleotide sequence: TGTGCCAGCAGCCCCCGGTCTGTGGAGCGGGAATACAATGAGCAGTTCTTC. The V call is TRBV28, the J call TRBJ2-1, with 7 bases lining up with TRBD2. From germline, CDR1 is MDHEN and CDR2 SYDVKM. This CDR3 region has 17 residues. The V and J ends lost 6 bases and 4 bases, in that order; junction bases with no gene match: 15.

J is TRBJ2-4 and V is TRBV3-1; D is unclear. The ends were cut back, 2 bases at V and 0 bases at J, with 23 bases in the middle. This CDR3 contains 20 residues. From germline, CDR1 is LGHDT and CDR2 YNNKEL (reference sequence). The CDR3 DNA sequence: TGTGCCAGCAGCCAAAAAACCCCTTTCCTTCTGCCGGGAGCCAAAAACATTCAGTACTTC. Translating it yields CASSQKTPFLLPGAKNIQYF.

The chain combines TRBV19 with TRBJ2-4; D is uncertain. There are 12 residues in the CDR3. Trimming left V 6 bases short and J 8 bases short, with 11 bases between. Germline V gives CDR1 LNHDA, CDR2 SQIVND (reference sequence). The CDR3 reads CASRDLTDIQYF. DNA of the CDR3: TGTGCCAGTAGGGACCTTACGGACATTCAGTACTTC.

Many counts were recorded for this clonotype. J is TRBJ1-1 and V is TRBV10-3; 8 bases are a match to TRBD1. Trimming took 10 bases from V and 1 from J; bases not matched to a gene: 2. The CDR3 sequence is 12 residues long. Germline values: CDR1 ENHRY, CDR2 SYGVKD. Written as DNA, the CDR3 is TGTGCCACCGGACAGGGGAACACTGAAGCTTTCTTT. It codes for CATGQGNTEAFF.

This clonotype was detected many times. The rearrangement links TRBV2 to TRBJ1-1; the D gene is possibly TRBD1 (5 bases). CDR3 size: 16 residues. Germline loops: CDR1 SNHLY, CDR2 FYNNEI. V lost 2 bases to trimming and J lost 4 bases, with 17 bases between them. The CDR3 here is CASSEMSGRVVTEAFF. In nucleotides, the CDR3 is TGTGCCAGCAGTGAAATGTCAGGCAGGGTAGTCACTGAAGCTTTCTTT. The full variable domain, completed using reference TRBV2 and TRBJ1-1, is EPEVTQTPSHQVTQMGQEVILRCVPISNHLYFYWYRQILGQKVEFLVSFYNNEISEKSEIFDDQFSVERPDGSNFTLKIRSTKLEDSAMYFCASSEMSGRVVTEAFFGQGTRLTVV.

This clonotype was counted ten times or more. This rearrangement joins TRBV6-6 to TRBJ2-5, with D maybe TRBD2 (5 bases). Germline CDR1 reads MNHNY; CDR2 reads SVGAGI (reference sequence). Trimming removed 0 bases from V and 1 base from J, with 9 bases in between. The CDR3 is 15 amino acids. In nucleotides, the CDR3 is TGTGCCAGCAGTTACTCTTTGCGGGCCCAAGAGACCCAGTACTTC. Amino acid sequence: CASSYSLRAQETQYF.

This clonotype occurred a few times. Here the CDR3 DNA reads TGTGCCAGCAGTTTTCCCCCCGTAGGGGGCAATGAGCAGTTCTTC. As protein: CASSFPPVGGNEQFF. V gene TRBV11-2 combines with J gene TRBJ2-1; possible D gene TRBD1, 6 bases. The ends were cut back, 6 bases at V and 6 bases at J, with 18 bases in the middle. In germline, CDR1 is SGHAT, CDR2 FQNNGV. The CDR3 has 15 residues. Full variable domain (remainder filled in from reference TRBV11-2 and TRBJ2-1): EAGVAQSPRYKIIEKRQSVAFWCNPISGHATLYWYQQILGQGPKLLIQFQNNGVVDDSQLPKDRFSAERLKGVDSTLKIQPAKLEDSAVYLCASSFPPVGGNEQFFGPGTRLTVL.

Remarks on this clonotype: A much larger clone lies one base from this, so it may be a read error. This CDR3 is missing its conserved last phenylalanine or tryptophan, likely due to a read error. In nucleotides, the CDR3 is TGTGCCATCGGGTACGACACTGAAGCTTTCCTT. It codes for CAIGYDTEAFL. The J gene is TRBJ1-1, the V gene TRBV10-3; D gene unclear. The germline CDR1 and CDR2 sequences are ENHRY and SYGVKD. Trimming cost V 8 bases and J 3 bases, with 7 bases left between them. The CDR3 has 11 residues.

This clonotype was counted at least ten times. The gene calls are TRBV20-1 and TRBJ2-7; D is unclear. Germline loops: CDR1 DFQATT, CDR2 SNEGSKA (reference sequence). The V and J ends lost 2 bases and 6 bases respectively, with 29 bases between them. The CDR3 consists of 18 residues. The CDR3 reads CSARYRPIPLSSRPEQYF. For the CDR3, the DNA is TGCAGTGCTAGATATCGCCCCATTCCCCTCAGTTCTCGCCCCGAGCAGTACTTC.

This clonotype came up many times. The chain combines TRBV18 with TRBJ2-1, with D possibly TRBD1 on 5 matching bases. In germline, CDR1 is KGHSH, CDR2 LQKENI. Between the trimmed V and J ends, which lost 3 bases and 6 bases, there was a span of 9 bases. The CDR3 is made up of 13 amino acids. CDR3 residues: CASSPSGSNEQFF. CDR3 bases: TGTGCCAGCTCACCTTCAGGGTCCAATGAGCAGTTCTTC.

This clonotype was seen ten or more times. The rearrangement joins TRBV5-1 to TRBJ1-1; D ambiguous. Germline loops: CDR1 SGHRS, CDR2 YFSETQ. The CDR3 has 13 residues. V gave up 4 bases and J gave up 6 bases, with 13 bases separating them. As DNA, the CDR3 is TGCGCCAGCAGCCAAGCGAATTTTGCTGAAGCTTTCTTT. Translation: CASSQANFAEAFF.

There are many counts of this clonotype. The chain has TRBV2 and TRBJ1-1; perhaps TRBD1 as D (6 bases). The CDR3 covers 14 residues. Looked up from germline, CDR1 is SNHLY and CDR2 is FYNNEI. V shed 6 bases and J shed 5 bases, with 16 bases lying between them. CDR3 sequence (DNA): TGTGCCAGCAGGACGAGGACAGTGATAACTGAAGCTTTCTTT. This sequence encodes CASRTRTVITEAFF.

In this sample, this clonotype turned up many times. The chain joins TRBV7-9 to TRBJ2-1; no definite D call. The CDR3 runs to 12 residues. The germline V gene has CDR1 SEHNR and CDR2 FQNEAQ (reference sequence). V was pared by 0 bases and J by 12 bases, with 9 bases between. CDR3: CASSLASHMQFF. In nucleotides, the CDR3 is TGTGCCAGCAGCTTAGCCTCCCACATGCAGTTCTTC.